The text below deals with one T cell receptor beta chain. The antigen is undetermined. The data were taken from a study of shared clonotypes between healthy human individuals. Study-wide points: Only a few donors were included, so the genetic and exposure-history diversity represented was limited.

Trimming took 2 bases from V and 6 from J; bases not matched to a gene: 7. The CDR3 length is 16 residues. The germline CDR1 and CDR2 sequences are LGHNT and FRNRAP. Sorted-subset replicate PCRs used 150 to 200 ng DNA, 30,000 or so T cell genomes. Method: immunoSEQ multiplex PCR; TCRdb's copy keeps in-frame clones and lacks some. The sample has approximately 1.5 million clones; approximately 98% are singletons. Investigators divided CD4+ cells into CD45RA+ naive and CD45RA-negative memory subsets. The TCR comes from a young man in good health. The sequenced material came from naive CD4+ T cells sorted from blood. Stated subset: CD45RA+ positively selected. The gene calls are TRBV12-5 and TRBJ2-3, with 11 bases lining up with TRBD2. In DNA, the CDR3 is TGTGCTAGTGGTTTGCAAGGACTAGCGGGTAGGGATACGCAGTATTTT. Translated: CASGLQGLAGRDTQYF.